The 15 T cell receptor beta chains listed next were all sequenced from one sample in a study of control samples from healthy donors and cancer patients. TCRdb's table, derived via immunoSEQ multiplex PCR, lists solely in-frame clones and lacks some. The sample holds 46,000 or so clones, 85% to 95% seen once. Material: PBMCs. Receptors originate from a woman between 45 and 65 years old with head and neck cancer.

The chain recombines TRBV7-9 with TRBJ2-7; 12 nucleotides align to TRBD1. J gave up 6 bases and V 5 bases, and 5 bases lay outside the gene matches. The CDR3 consists of 14 residues. Per germline, CDR1 SEHNR and CDR2 FQNEAQ (reference sequence). The CDR3 loop reads CASSRGQGASEQYF. The DNA for the CDR3 is TGTGCCAGCAGCCGGGGACAGGGGGCGAGCGAGCAGTACTTC.

This clone has a single count. The V call is TRBV2, the J call TRBJ2-5; 7 bases agree with TRBD1. After removal of 2 bases from V and 0 bases from J, the junction contained 3 bases not matched to a gene. Germline V CDR1 and CDR2: SNHLY, FYNNEI. The CDR3 is 15 residues long. The CDR3 DNA sequence: TGTGCCAGCAGTGAAAACAGGGGACACCAAGAGACCCAGTACTTC. As protein: CASSENRGHQETQYF.

This clone was observed a single time. V gene TRBV28 combines with J gene TRBJ2-1; D unresolved. Trimming left V 4 bases short and J 0 bases short, with 10 bases between. This CDR3 is built from 15 residues. Per the germline V gene, CDR1 is MDHEN and CDR2 is SYDVKM. The CDR3 reads CASSSGRSSYNEQFF. CDR3 coding DNA: TGTGCCAGCAGTTCCGGACGGAGCTCCTACAATGAGCAGTTCTTC.

V and J are TRBV27 and TRBJ2-7, with TRBD1 matching 7 bases. Germline-derived CDR1 and CDR2 are MNHEY and SMNVEV (reference sequence). With V trimmed by 5 bases and J by 7 bases, 14 bases remained unmatched. The CDR3 consists of 15 residues. CDR3 region: CASSPPGQLPKEQYF. The CDR3, as DNA: TGTGCCAGCAGTCCTCCGGGACAGCTGCCTAAGGAGCAGTACTTC.

This sequence joins TRBV19 and TRBJ2-7; TRBD2 is a possible D gene (6 bases). The CDR3 consists of 13 residues. Trimming stripped 6 bases from V and 3 bases from J, with 12 bases between. Looked up from germline, CDR1 is LNHDA and CDR2 is SQIVND (reference sequence). In nucleotides, the CDR3 is TGTGCCAGTAGCGGGAGCTACCTCTACGAGCAGTACTTC. It specifies CASSGSYLYEQYF. The full variable domain, in which reference TRBV19 and TRBJ2-7 provide the parts outside the CDR3, is DGGITQSPKYLFRKEGQNVTLSCEQNLNHDAMYWYRQDPGQGLRLIYYSQIVNDFQKGDIAEGYSVSREKKESFPLTVTSAQKNPTAFYLCASSGSYLYEQYFGPGTRLTVT.

The rearrangement uses TRBV2 and TRBJ1-5, with a tentative D call TRBD1 (6 bases). The V end was cut by 5 bases, the J end by 5 bases, with 13 bases between. This CDR3 comprises 14 residues. Germline loops: CDR1 SNHLY, CDR2 FYNNEI. The CDR3 here is CASSYQGIDQPQHF. The CDR3, as DNA: TGTGCCAGCAGTTACCAGGGGATCGATCAGCCCCAGCATTTT.

This chain joins TRBV11-2 and TRBJ1-4; maybe TRBD1 (5 bases). V shed 1 base and J shed 7 bases, with 10 bases lying between them. The CDR3 length is 14 residues. Germline lookup yields CDR1 SGHAT and CDR2 FQNNGV. The CDR3: CASSLGRGGEKLFF. The CDR3 DNA is TGTGCCAGCAGCTTAGGCCGTGGGGGTGAAAAACTGTTTTTT.

The CDR3 DNA reads as TGTGCCAGCAGTCCTCCGGACAGGGCCTATGGCTACACCTTC. Protein sequence: CASSPPDRAYGYTF. The chain uses TRBV2 and TRBJ1-2; 8 bases fit TRBD1. With V trimmed by 5 bases and J by 4 bases, 6 bases remained unmatched. The germline gives CDR1 SNHLY, CDR2 FYNNEI. This CDR3 contains 14 residues.

This chain links TRBV28 with TRBJ1-4; D gene ambiguous. V was cut by 1 base and J by 6 bases, with 18 bases left in between. This CDR3 comprises 17 residues. In germline, CDR1 is MDHEN, CDR2 SYDVKM. The CDR3 DNA reads as TGTGCCAGCAGTTTATACTGGTCGGGGAAAATTGATGAAAAACTGTTTTTT. Its protein product is CASSLYWSGKIDEKLFF.

The chain joins TRBV24-1 to TRBJ1-2; D possibly corresponds to TRBD1 (5 bases). Trimming removed 4 bases from V and 9 bases from J, with 17 bases in between. The germline gives CDR1 KGHDR, CDR2 SFDVKD. The CDR3 extends over 14 amino acids. The CDR3 DNA is TGTGCCACCAGTGACCCCGGGAGGCCGGGACGCTACACCTTC. It codes for CATSDPGRPGRYTF.

CDR3 sequence (DNA): TGTGCCAGCAGCTTCCTGACAGGGGGAAATGAAGCTTTCTTT. Its translation: CASSFLTGGNEAFF. This chain uses TRBV5-5 with TRBJ1-1, with 9 bases matching TRBD1. The germline CDR1 and CDR2 sequences are SGHKS and YYEKEE (reference sequence). This CDR3 spans 14 amino acids. J lost 7 bases, V lost 2 bases, and 6 bases had no gene match.

V usage is TRBV6-5 and J usage is TRBJ1-6, with D unclear. V lost 3 bases and J 8 bases, leaving 11 bases between the germline ends. This CDR3 has 14 amino acids. CDR1 and CDR2 from the germline V gene are MNHEY and SVGAGI. This chain's CDR3 is CASSYRDGDSPLHF. In DNA form, the CDR3 reads TGTGCCAGCAGTTATCGGGATGGGGATTCACCCCTCCACTTT.

This rearrangement joins TRBV6-4 to TRBJ1-2, with 8 bases lining up with TRBD1. The V segment lost 5 bases and the J segment 7 bases; nucleotides outside the gene matches: 6. The germline CDR1 and CDR2 sequences are MRHNA and SNTAGT. This CDR3 has 13 amino acids. CDR3 residues: CASSSDRAAGYTF. CDR3 in DNA: TGTGCCAGCAGTTCGGACAGGGCTGCTGGCTACACCTTC.

The chain carries TRBV3-1 (or the pseudogene TRBV3-2) and TRBJ1-3; the D is unclear. Germline lookup yields CDR1 LGHDT and CDR2 YNNKEL (reference sequence). Trimming pared 4 bases from V and 3 bases from J, leaving 13 bases between. The CDR3 is 15 residues long. CDR3 DNA: TGTGCCAGCAGCCCGGGGTCGGGAGGTGGAAACACCATATATTTT. Its translation is CASSPGSGGGNTIYF.

The V gene is TRBV7-8, the J gene TRBJ2-3; no clear D gene. V lost 1 base to trimming and J lost 3 bases, with 11 bases between them. Germline CDR1 SGHVS, CDR2 FQNEAQ. CDR3 length: 15 amino acids. The CDR3 nucleotides read TGTGCCAGCAGCTTAGGAACGGATAGGACAGATACGCAGTATTTT. Amino acid sequence: CASSLGTDRTDTQYF.